Listed below are T cell receptor beta chains from one sample, sequenced in a study of blood T cell repertoires in COVID-19. Generated by immunoSEQ multiplex PCR, the TCRdb table keeps only in-frame clones and is missing some. Here the sample spans about 99,000 clones, roughly 87% being singletons. Material: peripheral blood. Source of these receptors: a human donor in a cohort sampled during active COVID-19. Both conserved end residues are part of each CDR3. D genes are given only for firm matches. For some rows the clone size is stated as once, few or many, or as a class when expanded; others skip it.

TRBD1 TRBJ1-2 TRBV18 NA CASSPGQGANYGYTF TGTGCCAGCTCACCGGGGCAGGGGGCTAACTATGGCTACACCTTC
NA TRBJ1-2 TRBV28 NA CASSSSPLNYGYTF TGTGCCAGCAGTTCGTCCCCCCTTAACTATGGCTACACCTTC
NA TRBJ2-1 TRBV28 NA CASSEDYGEAGVYEQFF TGTGCCAGCAGTGAGGACTATGGGGAGGCCGGGGTCTATGAGCAGTTCTTC
TRBD1 TRBJ1-6 TRBV6-5 medium-sized CASTTQGTGSPLHF TGTGCCAGCACAACACAGGGGACGGGTTCACCCCTCCACTTT
TRBD1 TRBJ2-7 TRBV6-5 NA CASSPQTGWNEQYF TGTGCCAGCAGTCCCCAGACAGGGTGGAACGAGCAGTACTTC
TRBD1 TRBJ1-1 TRBV6-5 NA CASSSDKTGGKAFF TGTGCCAGCAGTTCCGATAAGACAGGGGGGAAAGCTTTCTTT
TRBD1 TRBJ1-5 TRBV4-1 NA CASSQGTGAINQPQHF TGCGCCAGCAGCCAAGGCACAGGGGCGATCAATCAGCCCCAGCATTTT
TRBD2 TRBJ2-2 TRBV27 NA CASSGREGGELFF TGTGCCAGCAGCGGGAGGGAAGGCGGGGAGCTGTTTTTT
NA TRBJ2-7 TRBV28 NA CASWTAGASRYEQYF TGTGCCAGCTGGACCGCGGGGGCCAGTCGCTACGAGCAGTACTTC
TRBD1 TRBJ1-2 TRBV9 NA CASSLDRRLGGYTF TGTGCCAGCAGCTTGGACAGGCGCCTGGGTGGCTACACCTTC
NA TRBJ1-4 TRBV5-5 NA CASSHDRTNEKLFF TGTGCCAGCAGCCATGACAGAACTAATGAAAAACTGTTTTTT
NA TRBJ1-1 TRBV13 NA CASSPARSAEAFF TGTGCCAGCAGCCCCGCCCGGTCCGCTGAAGCTTTCTTT
NA TRBJ2-6 TRBV28 NA CASSMHRAGANVLTF TGTGCCAGCAGCATGCATCGAGCTGGGGCCAACGTCCTGACTTTC
NA TRBJ2-1 TRBV11-1 NA CASSLGYGPGNEQFF TGTGCCAGCAGCTTGGGTTATGGGCCTGGCAATGAGCAGTTCTTC
NA TRBJ2-1 TRBV7-9 NA CASSPNYNPYEQFF TGTGCCAGCAGCCCGAACTATAACCCATATGAGCAGTTCTTC
TRBD1 TRBJ2-7 TRBV30 NA CAWSTGGLYEQYF TGTGCCTGGAGCACAGGGGGCCTGTACGAGCAGTACTTC
TRBD1 TRBJ1-1 TRBV10-3 few CAISHSGTVNTEAFF TGTGCCATCAGCCACTCCGGGACAGTGAACACTGAAGCTTTCTTT
NA TRBJ1-4 TRBV4-1 NA CASRSQGLTNEKLFF TGCGCCAGCAGATCACAGGGATTGACTAATGAAAAACTGTTTTTT
NA TRBJ2-7 TRBV5-1 NA CASSLEGRAYEQYF TGCGCCAGCAGCTTGGAGGGGCGCGCTTACGAGCAGTACTTC
TRBD2 TRBJ2-5 TRBV7-6 NA CASSRLGLAGNQETQYF TGTGCCAGCAGTCGTCTTGGACTAGCGGGCAACCAAGAGACCCAGTACTTC
NA TRBJ1-5 TRBV19 NA CASSRGQSNQPQHF TGTGCCAGTAGTAGGGGGCAGAGCAATCAGCCCCAGCATTTT
NA TRBJ2-3 TRBV7-2 NA CASSSMTSTDTQYF TGTGCCAGCAGCTCGATGACTAGCACAGATACGCAGTATTTT